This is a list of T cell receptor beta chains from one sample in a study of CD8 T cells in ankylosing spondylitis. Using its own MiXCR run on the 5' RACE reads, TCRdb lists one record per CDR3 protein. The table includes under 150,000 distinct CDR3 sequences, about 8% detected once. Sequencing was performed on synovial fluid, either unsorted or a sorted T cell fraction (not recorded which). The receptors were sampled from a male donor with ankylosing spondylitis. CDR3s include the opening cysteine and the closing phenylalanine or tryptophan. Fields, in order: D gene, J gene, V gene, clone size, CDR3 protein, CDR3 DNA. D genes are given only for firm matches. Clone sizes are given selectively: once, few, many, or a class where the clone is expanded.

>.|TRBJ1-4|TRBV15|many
CATRLQGEKLFF
TGTGCCACCAGGCTGCAGGGCGAAAAACTGTTTTTT
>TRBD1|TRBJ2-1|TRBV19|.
CASRPRDSVFEQFF
TGTGCCAGCCGGCCCCGGGACAGTGTTTTTGAGCAGTTCTTC
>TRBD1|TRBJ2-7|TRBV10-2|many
CASSAWDRDFYEQYF
TGCGCCAGCAGTGCGTGGGACAGAGATTTCTACGAGCAGTACTTC
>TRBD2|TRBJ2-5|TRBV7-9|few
CASSFRGRAWSQETQYF
TGTGCCAGCAGCTTTCGGGGGAGGGCCTGGAGTCAAGAGACCCAGTACTTC
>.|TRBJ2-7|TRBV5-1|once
CASSLGGRSEQYF
TGCGCCAGCAGCTTGGGCGGCAGGAGCGAGCAGTACTTC
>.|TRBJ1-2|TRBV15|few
CATREWGGAARDGYTF
TGTGCCACCAGGGAGTGGGGGGGGGCCGCCCGGGATGGCTACACCTTC
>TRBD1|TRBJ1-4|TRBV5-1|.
CASGGQGLNEKLFF
TGCGCCAGCGGGGGACAGGGGCTTAATGAAAAACTGTTTTTT
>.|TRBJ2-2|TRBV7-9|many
CASSPRASAITGELFF
TGTGCCAGCAGCCCCCGGGCTAGCGCTATCACCGGGGAGCTGTTTTTT
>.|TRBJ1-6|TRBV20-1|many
CSARRNSRESPLHF
TGCAGTGCTAGGAGGAATTCGCGGGAATCACCCCTCCACTTT
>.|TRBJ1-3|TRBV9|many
CASSTTAGTPGNTIYF
TGTGCCAGCAGCACCACGGCGGGAACCCCTGGAAACACCATATATTTT
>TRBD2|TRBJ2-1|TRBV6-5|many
CASSYTPLAGGYNEQFF
TGTGCCAGCAGTTACACCCCACTAGCGGGGGGCTACAATGAGCAGTTCTTC
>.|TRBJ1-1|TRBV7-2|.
CASSLEPNTEAFF
TGTGCCAGCAGCCTAGAGCCTAACACTGAAGCTTTCTTT
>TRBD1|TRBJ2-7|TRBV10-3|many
CAISESGQGTYEQYF
TGTGCCATCAGTGAGTCTGGACAGGGAACCTACGAGCAGTACTTC
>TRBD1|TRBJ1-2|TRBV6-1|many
CASSAPGQGTFGYTF
TGTGCCAGCAGTGCTCCGGGACAGGGAACCTTCGGCTACACCTTC
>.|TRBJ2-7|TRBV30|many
CAWSRGIGSYEQYF
TGTGCCTGGAGTAGGGGCATAGGGTCCTACGAGCAGTACTTC
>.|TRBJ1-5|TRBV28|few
CASRARISNQPQHF
TGTGCCAGCAGGGCCCGGATAAGCAATCAGCCCCAGCATTTT
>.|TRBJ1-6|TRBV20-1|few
CSARNRENSPLHF
TGCAGTGCTAGGAACAGGGAGAATTCACCCCTCCACTTT
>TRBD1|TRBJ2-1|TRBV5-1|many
CASKGGQEYNEQFF
TGCGCCAGCAAGGGGGGACAGGAGTACAATGAGCAGTTCTTC
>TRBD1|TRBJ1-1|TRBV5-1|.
CASSWALGTGGKAFF
TGCGCCAGCAGCTGGGCGTTGGGGACAGGGGGAAAAGCTTTCTTT
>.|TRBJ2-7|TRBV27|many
CASVRTAGTKYYEQYF
TGTGCCAGCGTCCGAACCGCCGGGACAAAATACTACGAGCAGTACTTC
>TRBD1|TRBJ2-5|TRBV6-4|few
CASSWTGHETQYF
TGTGCCAGCAGTTGGACAGGGCACGAGACCCAGTACTTC
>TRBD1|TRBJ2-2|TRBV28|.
CASTQGQRNTGELFF
TGTGCCAGCACCCAGGGACAGAGGAACACCGGGGAGCTGTTTTTT
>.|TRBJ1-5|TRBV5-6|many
CASSSSVNQPQHF
TGTGCCAGCAGCTCGTCAGTCAATCAGCCCCAGCATTTT
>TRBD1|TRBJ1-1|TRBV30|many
CAWTQTGLSAFF
TGTGCCTGGACTCAGACAGGGTTATCTGCTTTCTTT
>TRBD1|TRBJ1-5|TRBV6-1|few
CASLGDRMAVGNQPQHF
TGTGCCAGCCTAGGGGACAGAATGGCCGTGGGCAATCAGCCCCAGCATTTT
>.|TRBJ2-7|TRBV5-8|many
CASSPRGGEGYEQYF
TGTGCCAGCAGCCCGAGGGGGGGCGAAGGATACGAGCAGTACTTC
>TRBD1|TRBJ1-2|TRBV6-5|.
CASSYGQGVGGYGYTF
TGTGCCAGCAGTTACGGACAGGGGGTTGGTGGCTATGGCTACACCTTC
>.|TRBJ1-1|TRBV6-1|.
CASSPRDDMTEAFF
TGTGCCAGCAGTCCCCGGGACGACATGACTGAAGCTTTCTTT
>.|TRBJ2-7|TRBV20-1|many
CSALYLDSYEQYF
TGCAGTGCTCTTTACCTGGACAGCTACGAGCAGTACTTC
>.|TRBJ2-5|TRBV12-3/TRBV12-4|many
CASSLLDLQETQYF
TGTGCCAGCAGTTTGTTGGACCTCCAAGAGACCCAGTACTTC
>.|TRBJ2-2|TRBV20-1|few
CSARRGIPNTGELFF
TGCAGTGCTAGAAGAGGCATACCGAACACCGGGGAGCTGTTTTTT
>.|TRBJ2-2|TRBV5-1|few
CASSSTASNTGELFF
TGCGCCAGCAGCTCGACAGCCTCGAACACCGGGGAGCTGTTTTTT
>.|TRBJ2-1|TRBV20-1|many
CSAEGEGYNEQFF
TGCAGTGCCGAGGGGGAGGGGTACAATGAGCAGTTCTTC
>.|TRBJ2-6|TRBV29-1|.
CSATSGANVLTF
TGCAGCGCTACTTCTGGGGCCAACGTCCTGACTTTC
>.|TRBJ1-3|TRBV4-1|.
CASSQDSNAGNTIYF
TGCGCCAGCAGCCAGGACAGCAACGCTGGAAACACCATATATTTT
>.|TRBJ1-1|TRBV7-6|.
CASSLARETEAFF
TGTGCCAGCAGCTTAGCGCGTGAGACTGAAGCTTTCTTT
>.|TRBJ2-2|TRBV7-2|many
CASSSSGRANTGELFF
TGTGCCAGCAGCTCATCGGGACGGGCGAACACCGGGGAGCTGTTTTTT
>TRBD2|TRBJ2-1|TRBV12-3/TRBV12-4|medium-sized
CASTSWGEGQYNEQFF
TGTGCCAGCACGTCTTGGGGGGAGGGCCAGTACAATGAGCAGTTCTTC
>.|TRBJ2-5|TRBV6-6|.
CASTWRGGETQYF
TGTGCCAGCACCTGGCGGGGCGGTGAGACCCAGTACTTC
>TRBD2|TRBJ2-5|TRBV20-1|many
CSVPAGGGETQYF
TGCAGTGTCCCAGCGGGAGGCGGGGAGACCCAGTACTTC
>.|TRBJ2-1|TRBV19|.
CASSTGRSYNEQFF
TGTGCCAGTAGTACGGGAAGGTCCTACAATGAGCAGTTCTTC
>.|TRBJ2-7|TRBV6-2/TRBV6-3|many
CASSLERRVGSEQYF
TGTGCCAGCAGTTTGGAGCGCCGAGTCGGTAGCGAGCAGTACTTC
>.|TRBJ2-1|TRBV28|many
CASSLGGLPVGDEQFF
TGTGCCAGCAGTTTGGGGGGACTCCCCGTAGGGGATGAGCAGTTCTTC
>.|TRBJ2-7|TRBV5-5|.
CASSLSPRGRSYEQYF
TGTGCCAGCAGCCTTTCCCCCAGGGGAAGATCCTACGAGCAGTACTTC
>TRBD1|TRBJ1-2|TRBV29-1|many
CSVVDRSLNSNYGYTF
TGCAGCGTTGTGGACAGGAGCCTTAATTCTAACTATGGCTACACCTTC
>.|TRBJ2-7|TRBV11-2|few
CASSFTGSHEQYF
TGTGCCAGCAGCTTTACGGGGAGTCACGAGCAGTACTTC
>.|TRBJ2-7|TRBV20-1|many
CSAVGKNEQYF
TGCAGTGCCGTAGGGAAGAACGAGCAGTACTTC
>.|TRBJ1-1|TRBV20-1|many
CSAGGQANTEAFF
TGCAGTGCCGGAGGACAAGCGAACACTGAAGCTTTCTTT
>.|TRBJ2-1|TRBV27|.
CASSSLTRGSYNEQFF
TGTGCCAGCAGTTCCTTGACTCGGGGATCCTACAATGAGCAGTTCTTC
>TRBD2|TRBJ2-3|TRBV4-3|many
CASSQGWTSGIQDTQYF
TGCGCCAGCAGCCAAGGGTGGACTAGCGGGATTCAGGATACGCAGTATTTT